This paragraph reports one T cell receptor beta chain. A read error may produce the germline difference seen at one junction end. This entry comes from a study of tumor and adjacent non-tumor tissue in lung cancer. As for the study in general: Aged about 31 to 80 years, patients included roughly eleven men and several women with stage I to III disease.

From germline, CDR1 is WSHSY and CDR2 SAAADI. The CDR3 consists of 16 residues. A modified ARM-PCR protocol with three rounds of nested PCR amplified TCRbeta. A single record per CDR3 protein comes from TCRdb applying MiXCR to the multiplex PCR reads. This table holds 47,000 or so distinct CDR3 sequences, around 60% found once. The template was RNA from unsorted bulk tissue. The normal lung tissue was taken more than 3 cm from the tumor edge. Material: distant non-tumor lung tissue. The chain joins TRBV10-2 to TRBJ1-1; no definite D call. The origin of this receptor is a woman in her 70s with non-small cell lung cancer. CDR3 sequence (DNA): TGCGCCAGCGGTGAATCACCAGAAATTACGAACACTGAAGCTTTCTTT. Translated, it gives CASGESPEITNTEAFF.